This T cell receptor (beta chain) emerged from a study of T cell repertoires in cytomegalovirus infection. About the research overall: Indicated by public TCR beta signatures were CMV infection and matching HLA type. Study observations and caveats: Cumulated frequencies of public TCR beta families served to identify carriers of CMV plus the relevant HLA. In two of eight donors, the top clonotype was HLA-C-restricted CMV-specific.

The CDR3 is 18 residues long. The V segment lost 6 bases and the J segment 0 bases; nucleotides outside the gene matches: 14. CDR1 MNHEY and CDR2 SVGEGT come from the germline V gene. In this sample, this clonotype turned up a few times. Its matching antigen is unknown. Each CDR3 protein is one row after TCRdb ran MiXCR on the reads. The sample lists 800,000 to 950,000 distinct CDR3 sequences; less than 35% were seen once. The clonotype comes from a human donor in good health (CMV status not recorded). Some clones in this sample may be carry-over from other donors' samples. This rearrangement joins TRBV6-2 or TRBV6-3 to TRBJ2-1; 7 nucleotides agree with TRBD1. The specimen comprised cultured CD8+ T cells from PBMCs, sampled from culture after CMV antigen stimulation. The CDR3: CASRNDREFFLSYNEQFF. CDR3 bases: TGTGCCAGCAGAAACGACAGGGAATTCTTTCTCTCCTACAATGAGCAGTTCTTC.